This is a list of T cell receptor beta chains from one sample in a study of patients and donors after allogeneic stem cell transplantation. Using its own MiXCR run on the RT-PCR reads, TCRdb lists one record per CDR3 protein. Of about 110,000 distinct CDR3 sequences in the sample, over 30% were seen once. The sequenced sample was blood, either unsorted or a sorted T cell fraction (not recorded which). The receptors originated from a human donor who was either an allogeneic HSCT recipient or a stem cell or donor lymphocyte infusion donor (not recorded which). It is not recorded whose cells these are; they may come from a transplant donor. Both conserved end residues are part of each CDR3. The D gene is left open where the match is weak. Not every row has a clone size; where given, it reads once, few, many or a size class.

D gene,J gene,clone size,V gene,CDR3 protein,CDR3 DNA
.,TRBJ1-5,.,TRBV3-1,CASSQVLEQPQHF,TGTGCCAGCAGCCAAGTCTTAGAACAGCCCCAGCATTTT
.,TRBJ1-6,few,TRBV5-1,CASSLGEGMSPLHF,TGCGCCAGCAGCTTGGGTGAGGGAATGTCACCCCTCCACTTT
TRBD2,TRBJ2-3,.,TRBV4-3,CASSQSPWDSGRGPTDTQYF,TGCGCCAGCAGCCAATCTCCCTGGGATAGCGGGAGAGGGCCTACAGATACGCAGTATTTT
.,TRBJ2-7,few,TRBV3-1,CASSQAPPMTGGEQYF,TGTGCCAGCAGCCAAGCCCCCCCGATGACAGGCGGCGAGCAGTACTTC
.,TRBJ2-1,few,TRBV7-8,CASSIQGNEQFF,TGTGCCAGCAGCATTCAGGGGAATGAGCAGTTCTTC
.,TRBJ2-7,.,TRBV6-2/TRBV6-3,CASSYRSLSRTALREQYF,TGTGCCAGCAGTTACCGCTCACTTTCGCGAACCGCCTTGAGGGAGCAGTACTTC
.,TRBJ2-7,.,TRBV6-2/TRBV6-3,CASSYSKGITYEQYF,TGTGCCAGCAGTTACTCGAAGGGCATCACATACGAGCAGTACTTC
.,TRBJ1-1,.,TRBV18,CASSPSQGSTEAFF,TGTGCCAGCTCACCTAGCCAGGGGTCCACTGAAGCTTTCTTT
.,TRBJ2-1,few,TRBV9,CASSIGSNEQFF,TGTGCCAGCAGTATAGGGAGCAATGAGCAGTTCTTC
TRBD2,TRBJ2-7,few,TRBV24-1,CATSLSGRGGEQYF,TGTGCCACCAGTTTGAGCGGGAGGGGTGGCGAGCAGTACTTC
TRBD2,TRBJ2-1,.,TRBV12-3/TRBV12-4,CASSKGLAGVTSSYNEQFF,TGTGCCAGCAGTAAGGGACTAGCGGGAGTCACCAGCTCCTACAATGAGCAGTTCTTC
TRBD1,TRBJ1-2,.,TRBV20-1,CSAEDRVYGYTF,TGCAGTGCAGAGGACAGGGTCTATGGCTACACCTTC
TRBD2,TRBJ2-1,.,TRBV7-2,CASSLRLAGEHEQFF,TGTGCCAGCAGCTTGAGACTAGCGGGAGAACATGAGCAGTTCTTC
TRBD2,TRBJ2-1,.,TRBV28,CASSLNPSGFGGRRNNEQFF,TGTGCCAGCAGTTTAAACCCCTCAGGGTTCGGCGGGAGGAGGAACAATGAGCAGTTCTTC
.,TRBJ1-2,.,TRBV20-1,CSASVWATAEGYTF,TGCAGTGCTAGTGTGTGGGCCACAGCGGAGGGCTACACCTTC
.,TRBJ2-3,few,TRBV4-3,CASSQETWNEKYF,TGCGCCAGCAGCCAAGAGACCTGGAATGAGAAGTATTTT
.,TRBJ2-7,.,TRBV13,CASSLEHYEQYF,TGTGCCAGCAGCTTAGAGCACTACGAGCAGTACTTC
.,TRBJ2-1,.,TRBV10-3,CAIKGRDGEQFF,TGTGCCATCAAAGGACGGGATGGTGAGCAGTTCTTC
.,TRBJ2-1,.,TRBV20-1,CSARVPTLNEQFF,TGCAGTGCTAGAGTCCCAACTCTCAATGAGCAGTTCTTC
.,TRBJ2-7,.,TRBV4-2,CASSQGRGPTEEQYF,TGTGCCAGCAGCCAAGGGAGGGGACCCACAGAGGAGCAGTACTTC